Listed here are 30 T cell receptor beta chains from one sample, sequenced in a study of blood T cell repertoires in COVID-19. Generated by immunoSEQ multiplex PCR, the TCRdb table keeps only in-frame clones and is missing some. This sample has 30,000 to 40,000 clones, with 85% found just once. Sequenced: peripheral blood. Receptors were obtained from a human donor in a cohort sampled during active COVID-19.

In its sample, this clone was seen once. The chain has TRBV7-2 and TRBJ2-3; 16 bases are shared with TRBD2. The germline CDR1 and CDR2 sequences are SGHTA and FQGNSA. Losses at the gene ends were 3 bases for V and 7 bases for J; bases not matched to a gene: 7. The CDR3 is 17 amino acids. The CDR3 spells CASSLGLAGGGENTQYF. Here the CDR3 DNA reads TGTGCCAGCAGCTTGGGACTAGCGGGAGGGGGAGAGAATACGCAGTATTTT.

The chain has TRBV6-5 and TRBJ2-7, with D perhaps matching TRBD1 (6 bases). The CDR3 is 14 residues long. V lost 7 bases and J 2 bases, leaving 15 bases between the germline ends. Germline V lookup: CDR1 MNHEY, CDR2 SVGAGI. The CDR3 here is CASNPTGSAYEQYF. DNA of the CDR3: TGTGCCAGCAACCCAACAGGGAGCGCCTACGAGCAGTACTTC.

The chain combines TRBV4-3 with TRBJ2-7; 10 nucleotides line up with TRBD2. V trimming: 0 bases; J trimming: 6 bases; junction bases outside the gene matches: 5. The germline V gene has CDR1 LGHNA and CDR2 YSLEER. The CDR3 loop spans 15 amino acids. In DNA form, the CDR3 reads TGCGCCAGCAGCCAAGAACTTCTAGCGGGAGTCGAGCAGTACTTC. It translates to CASSQELLAGVEQYF.

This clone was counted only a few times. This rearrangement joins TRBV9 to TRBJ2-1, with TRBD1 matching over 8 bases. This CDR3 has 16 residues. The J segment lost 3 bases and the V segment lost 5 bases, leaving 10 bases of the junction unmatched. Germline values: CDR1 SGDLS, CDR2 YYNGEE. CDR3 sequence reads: CASSAGGYVDYNEQFF. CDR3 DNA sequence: TGTGCCAGCAGTGCAGGGGGCTATGTGGACTACAATGAGCAGTTCTTC.

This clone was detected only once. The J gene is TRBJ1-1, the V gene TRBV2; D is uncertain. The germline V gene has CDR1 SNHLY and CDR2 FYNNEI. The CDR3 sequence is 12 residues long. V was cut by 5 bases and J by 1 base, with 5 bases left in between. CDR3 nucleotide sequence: TGTGCCAGCAGTATAGAGAACACTGAAGCTTTCTTT. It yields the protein CASSIENTEAFF.

CDR3 bases: TGTGCCAGCAGCTTAACGTCAACTACAGGATGGAACACCGGGGAGCTGTTTTTT. It yields the protein CASSLTSTTGWNTGELFF. The chain combines TRBV7-8 with TRBJ2-2; maybe TRBD1 (5 bases). V lost 2 bases and J 1 base, leaving 17 bases between the germline ends. Germline values: CDR1 SGHVS, CDR2 FQNEAQ. The CDR3 runs 18 residues.

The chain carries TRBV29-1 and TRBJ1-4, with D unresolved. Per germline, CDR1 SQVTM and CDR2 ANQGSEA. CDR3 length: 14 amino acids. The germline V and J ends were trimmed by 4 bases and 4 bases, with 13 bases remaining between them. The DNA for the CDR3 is TGCAGCGTTGGGCATCAGGAGGTTAATGAAAAACTGTTTTTT. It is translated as CSVGHQEVNEKLFF.

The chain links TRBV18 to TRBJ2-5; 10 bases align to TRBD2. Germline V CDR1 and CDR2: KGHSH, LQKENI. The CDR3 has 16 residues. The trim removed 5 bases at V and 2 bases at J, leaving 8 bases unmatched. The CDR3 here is CASSVQGLAVQETQYF. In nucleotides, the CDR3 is TGTGCCAGCTCAGTTCAAGGACTAGCGGTACAAGAGACCCAGTACTTC.

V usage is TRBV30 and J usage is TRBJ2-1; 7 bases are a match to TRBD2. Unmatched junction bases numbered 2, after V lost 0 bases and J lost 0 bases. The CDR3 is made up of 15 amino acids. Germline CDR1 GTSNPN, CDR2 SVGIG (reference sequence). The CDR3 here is CAWSVGGSSYNEQFF. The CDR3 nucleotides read TGTGCCTGGAGTGTTGGCGGGAGCTCCTACAATGAGCAGTTCTTC.

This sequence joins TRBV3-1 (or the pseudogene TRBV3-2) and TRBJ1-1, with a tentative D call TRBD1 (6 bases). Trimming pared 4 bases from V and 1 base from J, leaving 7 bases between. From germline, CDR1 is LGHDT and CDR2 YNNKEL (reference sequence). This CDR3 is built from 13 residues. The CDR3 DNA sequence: TGTGCCAGCAGCCCACAGGGGAACACTGAAGCTTTCTTT. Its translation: CASSPQGNTEAFF.

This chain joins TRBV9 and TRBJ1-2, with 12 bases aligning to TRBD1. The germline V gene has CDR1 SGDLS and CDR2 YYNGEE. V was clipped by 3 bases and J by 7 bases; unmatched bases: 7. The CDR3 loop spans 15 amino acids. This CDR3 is CASSALGQGASGYTF. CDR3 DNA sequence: TGTGCCAGCAGCGCACTGGGACAGGGGGCTAGTGGCTACACCTTC.

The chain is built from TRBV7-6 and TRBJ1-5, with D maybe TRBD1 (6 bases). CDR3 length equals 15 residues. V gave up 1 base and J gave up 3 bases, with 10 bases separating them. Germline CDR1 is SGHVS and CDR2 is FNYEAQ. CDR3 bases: TGTGCCAGCAGCTTAGAACAGGGTAACAATCAGCCCCAGCATTTT. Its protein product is CASSLEQGNNQPQHF.

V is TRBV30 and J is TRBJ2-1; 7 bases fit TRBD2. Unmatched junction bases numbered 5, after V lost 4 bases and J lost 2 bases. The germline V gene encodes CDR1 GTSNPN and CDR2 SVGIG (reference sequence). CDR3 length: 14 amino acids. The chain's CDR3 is CAWKLALPYNEQFF. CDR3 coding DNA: TGTGCCTGGAAACTAGCGCTACCCTACAATGAGCAGTTCTTC. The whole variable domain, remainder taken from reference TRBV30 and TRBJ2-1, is SQTIHQWPATLVQPVGSPLSLECTVEGTSNPNLYWYRQAAGRGLQLLFYSVGIGQISSEVPQNLSASRPQDRQFILSSKKLLLSDSGFYLCAWKLALPYNEQFFGPGTRLTVL.

CDR3: CASSVDGQSNQPQHF. The DNA for the CDR3 is TGTGCCAGCAGCGTAGATGGGCAGAGCAATCAGCCCCAGCATTTT. J is TRBJ1-5 and V is TRBV9; D remains unclear. CDR1 SGDLS and CDR2 YYNGEE come from the germline V gene. The CDR3 length is 15 residues. Trimming shortened V by 0 bases and J by 1 base, and 8 bases separated the two germline ends.

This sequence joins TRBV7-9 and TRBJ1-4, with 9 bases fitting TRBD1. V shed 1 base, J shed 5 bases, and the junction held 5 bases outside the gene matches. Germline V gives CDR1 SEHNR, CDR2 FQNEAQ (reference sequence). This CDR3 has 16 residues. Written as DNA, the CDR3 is TGTGCCAGCAGCTTAGGCGGGACAGGGAGGAATGAAAAACTGTTTTTT. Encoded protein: CASSLGGTGRNEKLFF.

In nucleotides, the CDR3 is TGTGCCAGCAGGGCCGGGAACTATGGCTACACCTTC. Translated: CASRAGNYGYTF. The gene calls are TRBV6-6 and TRBJ1-2; D remains unclear. Looked up from germline, CDR1 is MNHNY and CDR2 is SVGAGI (reference sequence). The CDR3 is 12 amino acids. V lost 6 bases and J 2 bases, leaving 7 bases between the germline ends.

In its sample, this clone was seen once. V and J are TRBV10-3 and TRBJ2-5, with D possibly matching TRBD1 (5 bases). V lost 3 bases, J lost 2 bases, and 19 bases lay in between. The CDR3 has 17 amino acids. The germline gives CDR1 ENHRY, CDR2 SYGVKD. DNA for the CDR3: TGTGCCATCAGTGATCCTAGTATGATGGGGCAGCAAGAGACCCAGTACTTC. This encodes CAISDPSMMGQQETQYF.

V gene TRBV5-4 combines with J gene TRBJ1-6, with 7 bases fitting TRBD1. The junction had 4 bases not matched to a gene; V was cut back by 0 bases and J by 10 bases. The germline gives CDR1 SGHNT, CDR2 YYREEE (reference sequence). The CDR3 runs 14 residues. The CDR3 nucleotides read TGTGCCAGCAGCTTGGGGCAGGGGGGATCACCCCTCCACTTT. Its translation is CASSLGQGGSPLHF.

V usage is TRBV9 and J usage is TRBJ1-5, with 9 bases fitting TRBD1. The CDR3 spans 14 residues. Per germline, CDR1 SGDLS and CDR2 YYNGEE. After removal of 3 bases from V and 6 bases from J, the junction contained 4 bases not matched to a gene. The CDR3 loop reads CASSEDRGGQPQHF. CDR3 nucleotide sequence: TGTGCCAGCAGCGAGGACAGGGGCGGTCAGCCCCAGCATTTT.

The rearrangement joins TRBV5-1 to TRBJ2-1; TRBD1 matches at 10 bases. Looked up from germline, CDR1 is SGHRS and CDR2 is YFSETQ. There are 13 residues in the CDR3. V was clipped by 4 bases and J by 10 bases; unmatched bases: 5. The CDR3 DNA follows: TGCGCCAGCAGCACGGGACAGGGGATAGAGCAGTTCTTC. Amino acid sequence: CASSTGQGIEQFF.

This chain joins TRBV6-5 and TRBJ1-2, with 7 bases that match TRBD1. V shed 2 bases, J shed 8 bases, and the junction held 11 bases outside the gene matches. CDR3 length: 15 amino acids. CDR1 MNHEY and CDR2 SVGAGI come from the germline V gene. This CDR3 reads CASSYPSRGGRGYTF. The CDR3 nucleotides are TGTGCCAGCAGTTACCCGAGCCGAGGGGGCCGGGGCTACACCTTC.

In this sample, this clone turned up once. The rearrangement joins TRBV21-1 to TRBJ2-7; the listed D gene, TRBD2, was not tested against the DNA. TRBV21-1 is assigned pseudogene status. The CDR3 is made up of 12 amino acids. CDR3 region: CASGSCSYEQYF. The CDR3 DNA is TGTGCCAGCGGGAGCTGCTCCTACGAGCAGTACTTC.

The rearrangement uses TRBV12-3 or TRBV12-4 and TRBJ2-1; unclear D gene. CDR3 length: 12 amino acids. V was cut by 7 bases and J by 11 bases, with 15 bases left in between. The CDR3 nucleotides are TGTGCCAGCACTAACTCCGGTGTAAAGCAGTTCTTC. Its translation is CASTNSGVKQFF.

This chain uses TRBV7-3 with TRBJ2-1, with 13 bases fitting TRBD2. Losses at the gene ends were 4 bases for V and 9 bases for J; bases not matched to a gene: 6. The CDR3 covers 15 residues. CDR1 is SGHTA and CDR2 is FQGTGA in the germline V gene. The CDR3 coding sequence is TGTGCCAGCAGCTCCGGACTAGCGGGAGTAGGTGAGCAGTTCTTC. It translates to CASSSGLAGVGEQFF.

The CDR3 here is CASSRLLGSNQPQHF. The CDR3 bases are TGTGCCAGTAGTAGACTGCTCGGTAGCAATCAGCCCCAGCATTTT. The V and J genes are TRBV19 and TRBJ1-5, with unresolved D. Trimming removed 4 bases at V and 0 bases at J, with 10 bases between. The CDR3 runs to 15 residues. CDR1 and CDR2 from the germline V gene are LNHDA and SQIVND (reference sequence).

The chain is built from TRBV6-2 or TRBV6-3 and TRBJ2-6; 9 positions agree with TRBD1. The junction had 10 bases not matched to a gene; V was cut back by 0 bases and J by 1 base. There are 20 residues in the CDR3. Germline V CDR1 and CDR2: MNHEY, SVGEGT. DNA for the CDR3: TGTGCCAGCAGTTACTCGACAAAGGGACAGGGACCATCTGGGGCCAACGTCCTGACTTTC. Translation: CASSYSTKGQGPSGANVLTF.

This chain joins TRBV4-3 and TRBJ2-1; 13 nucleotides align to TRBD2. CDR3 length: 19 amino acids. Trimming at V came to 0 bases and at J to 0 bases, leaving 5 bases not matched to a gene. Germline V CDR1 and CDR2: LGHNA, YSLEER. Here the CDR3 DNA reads TGCGCCAGCAGCCAAGACGGGACTAGCGGGACAAACTCCTACAATGAGCAGTTCTTC. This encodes CASSQDGTSGTNSYNEQFF.

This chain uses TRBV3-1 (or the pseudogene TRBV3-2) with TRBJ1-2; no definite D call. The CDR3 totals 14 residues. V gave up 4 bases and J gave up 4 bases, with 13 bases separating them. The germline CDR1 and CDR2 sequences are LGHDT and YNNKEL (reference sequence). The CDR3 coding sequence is TGTGCCAGCAGCCCAGCGGAGGGCCTCTATGGCTACACCTTC. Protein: CASSPAEGLYGYTF.

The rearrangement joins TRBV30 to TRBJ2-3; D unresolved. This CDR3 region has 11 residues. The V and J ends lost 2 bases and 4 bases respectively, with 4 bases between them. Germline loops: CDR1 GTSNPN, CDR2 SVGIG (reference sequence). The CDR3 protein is CAWSFADTQYF. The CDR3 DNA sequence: TGTGCCTGGAGTTTCGCAGATACGCAGTATTTT.

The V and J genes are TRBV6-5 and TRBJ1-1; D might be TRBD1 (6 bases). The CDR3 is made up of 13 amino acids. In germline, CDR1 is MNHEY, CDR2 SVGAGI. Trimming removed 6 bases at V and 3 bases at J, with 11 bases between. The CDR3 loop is CASRGEGDTEAFF. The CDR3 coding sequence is TGTGCCAGCAGGGGGGAGGGGGACACTGAAGCTTTCTTT.